The subject of this entry is one T cell receptor beta chain. Relative to the germline gene, one junction end is altered; a read error may explain this. The data stem from a study of metastatic and nonmetastatic thyroid tumors. TCRdb re-called the PCR reads with MiXCR. The profile shows 15,000 to 20,000 clones, around a fifth of them singletons. No patient had received any treatment before thyroid surgery. Germline CDR1 and CDR2: SGHRS and YFSETQ. The CDR3 is 17 amino acids. The sample consisted of adjacent normal tissue. The clonotype originates from a female donor with papillary thyroid cancer or a benign thyroid nodule (not recorded which). Some clones in this sample may be carry-over from other donors' samples. J is TRBJ2-3 and V is TRBV5-1, with 7 bases lining up with TRBD2. The CDR3 here is CACSRSLSGGSTDTQYF. CDR3 in DNA: TGCGCCTGCAGCCGGTCTCTTTCGGGGGGAAGCACAGATACGCAGTATTTT.